The sequence of this T cell receptor beta chain was determined in a study of response to subunit inactivated influenza vaccine. J was trimmed by 4 bases and V by 5 bases; bases with no gene match: 1. Germline-derived CDR1 and CDR2 are KGHSH and LQKENI. The CDR3 consists of 14 residues. MiXCR, run by TCRdb on the RT-PCR reads, gives a single entry per CDR3 protein. The repertoire holds a few hundred thousand distinct CDR3 sequences, with around 11% as singletons. This clonotype was observed a single time. These same records also appear under a second study, on T cells expressing NK-cell markers. As reported in that work: Synthesis of TCR beta cDNA relied on 5'RACE template switching carrying UMIs. Dominant NKG2C+ clonotypes accounted for roughly 1.0-7.0% of CD8+ T cells in six donors. Topping the CD3+CD56-NKG2C+ fraction as well were these clonotypes, in a few donors.

The specimen was PBMCs from blood, collected on the day of vaccination. The TCR comes from a man over 45 who received an inactivated influenza vaccine. The chain recombines TRBV18 with TRBJ2-3; TRBD2 agrees at 12 bases. CDR3: CASSTSGRSDTQYF. CDR3 sequence (DNA): TGTGCCAGCTCAACTAGCGGGAGGTCAGATACGCAGTATTTT.